This T cell receptor (beta chain) derives from a study of CD8+ T cells in alopecia areata. Study outcomes and limitations: In patients, TCRs were shared less clearly than in mice, and HLA may possibly be involved.

This clone was recorded once. Antigen specificity is unknown. Germline values: CDR1 SNHLY, CDR2 FYNNEI. Trimming at V came to 8 bases and at J to 4 bases, leaving 5 bases not matched to a gene. This CDR3 spans 13 amino acids. The treatment here: oral pan-JAK inhibitor, 5-10 mg twice daily. Collection of lesional scalp punch biopsies and peripheral blood was performed in alopecia areata patients. Extraction of RNA preceded its reverse transcription into cDNA, which served as the sequencing template. The method was immunoSEQ multiplex PCR; TCRdb's version includes in-frame clones alone and lacks a portion of them. The repertoire consists of about 200,000 clones, with approximately 56% occurring once and the leading ten covering around 3.2%.

The material was CD4+ T cells sorted from blood, obtained at week 4, from a patient treated with tofacitinib. This rearrangement joins TRBV2 to TRBJ1-5; 7 bases fit TRBD1. The TCR comes from a human donor with alopecia areata. The CDR3 DNA reads as TGTGCCAGCCAGACAGGGACAAATCAGCCCCAGCATTTT. Its protein is CASQTGTNQPQHF.